The present TCR beta chain was sequenced within a study of CD8+CD57+ T cells in acquired aplastic anemia. Germline values: CDR1 LGHDT, CDR2 YNNKEL (reference sequence). With V trimmed by 0 bases and J by 10 bases, 8 bases remained unmatched. The CDR3 has 15 residues. Notes on this clonotype: Its specificity is not known.

Previously, flow cytometry had revealed CD8+CD57+ cell expansion in the patients chosen for sequencing. Overall study findings and caveats: Controls did not differ significantly from patients in CD8+ Simpson's diversity.

Template material for TCR beta VDJ and CDR3 profiling consisted of genomic DNA. TCRdb reanalysed the reads using MiXCR and keeps one entry per CDR3 protein. The data hold around 180,000 distinct CDR3 sequences, with 45% to 60% observed a single time. What was sequenced was sorted CD4+, CD8+, or CD8+CD57+ T cells (not recorded which) from PBMCs. The V call is TRBV3-1, the J call TRBJ1-5; 8 bases fit TRBD1. The clonotype comes from a human donor with aplastic anemia. Written as DNA, the CDR3 is TGTGCCAGCAGCCAAGATCGGTCAGGGGGCGTACCCCAGCATTTT. Its translation: CASSQDRSGGVPQHF.